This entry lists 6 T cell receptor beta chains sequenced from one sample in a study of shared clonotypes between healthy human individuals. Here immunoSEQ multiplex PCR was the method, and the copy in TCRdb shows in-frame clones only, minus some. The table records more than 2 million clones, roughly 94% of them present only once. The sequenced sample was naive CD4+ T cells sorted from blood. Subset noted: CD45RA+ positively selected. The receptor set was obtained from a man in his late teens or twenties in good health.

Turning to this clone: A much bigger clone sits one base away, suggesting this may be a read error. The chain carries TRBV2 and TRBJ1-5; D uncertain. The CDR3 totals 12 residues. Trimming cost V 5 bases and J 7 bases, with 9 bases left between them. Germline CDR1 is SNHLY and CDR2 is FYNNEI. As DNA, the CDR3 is TGTGCCAGCAGTCTCCAAGGACAGCCCCAGCATTTT. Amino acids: CASSLQGQPQHF.

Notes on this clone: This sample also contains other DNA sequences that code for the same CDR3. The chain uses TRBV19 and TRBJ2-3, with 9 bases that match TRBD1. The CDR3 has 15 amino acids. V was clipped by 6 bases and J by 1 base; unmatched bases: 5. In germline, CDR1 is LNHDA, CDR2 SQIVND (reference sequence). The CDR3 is CASSPDRGGTDTQYF. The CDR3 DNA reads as TGTGCCAGTAGCCCCGACAGGGGGGGCACAGATACGCAGTATTTT. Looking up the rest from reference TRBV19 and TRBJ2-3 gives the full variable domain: DGGITQSPKYLFRKEGQNVTLSCEQNLNHDAMYWYRQDPGQGLRLIYYSQIVNDFQKGDIAEGYSVSREKKESFPLTVTSAQKNPTAFYLCASSPDRGGTDTQYFGPGTRLTVL.

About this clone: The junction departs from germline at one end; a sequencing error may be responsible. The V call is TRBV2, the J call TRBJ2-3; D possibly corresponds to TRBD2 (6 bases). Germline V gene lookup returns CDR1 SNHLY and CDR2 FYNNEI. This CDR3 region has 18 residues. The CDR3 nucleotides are TGTGCCAACAGTGTCCTTTTACGAGGGAGGTCTGGTATCGACACGCAGTATTTT. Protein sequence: CANSVLLRGRSGIDTQYF.

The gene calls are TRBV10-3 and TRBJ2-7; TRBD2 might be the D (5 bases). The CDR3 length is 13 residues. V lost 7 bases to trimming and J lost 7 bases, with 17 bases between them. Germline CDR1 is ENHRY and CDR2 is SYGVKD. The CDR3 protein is CAITEGYTGEQYF. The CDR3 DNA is TGTGCCATCACCGAGGGATATACGGGGGAGCAGTACTTC.

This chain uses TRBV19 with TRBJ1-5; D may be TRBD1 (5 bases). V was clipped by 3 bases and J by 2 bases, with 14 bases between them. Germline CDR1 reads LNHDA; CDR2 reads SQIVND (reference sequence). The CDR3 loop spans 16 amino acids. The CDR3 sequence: CASSIGQGSGNQPQHF. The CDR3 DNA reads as TGTGCCAGTAGTATCGGGCAGGGTTCGGGCAATCAGCCCCAGCATTTT.

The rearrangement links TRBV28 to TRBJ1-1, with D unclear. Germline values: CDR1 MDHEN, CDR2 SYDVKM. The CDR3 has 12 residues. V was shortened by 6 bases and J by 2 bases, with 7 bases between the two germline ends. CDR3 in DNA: TGTGCCAGCAGCCCCCTTAACACTGAAGCTTTCTTT. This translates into CASSPLNTEAFF.